These 29 T cell receptor beta chains came from one sample sequenced in a study of cytotoxic CD8 clonotypes in ibrutinib-treated CLL. Assay used: immunoSEQ multiplex PCR; TCRdb lists only in-frame clones, some missing. The table has around 250,000 clones, roughly 70% seen once; the top ten hold about 16%. This material consisted of PBMCs, taken after 24 months of ibrutinib treatment. These receptors were obtained from a human donor with chronic lymphocytic leukemia.

The table lists this clone with a few counts. This rearrangement joins TRBV18 to TRBJ1-2; TRBD1 agrees at 9 bases. The germline CDR1 and CDR2 sequences are KGHSH and LQKENI. This CDR3 is built from 14 residues. V dropped 0 bases and J dropped 9; count of bases not matched to a gene: 5. The CDR3 is CASSPPRDRDRYTF. CDR3 sequence (DNA): TGTGCCAGCTCACCACCCCGGGACAGGGACCGCTACACCTTC.

The CDR3 DNA reads TGTGCCAGCAGCCAAGAATTAGCGGGGCAAGGGTCAGATACGCAGTATTTT. Encoded protein: CASSQELAGQGSDTQYF. The rearrangement uses TRBV4-2 and TRBJ2-3, with 8 bases identical to TRBD2. Trimming took 0 bases from V and 4 from J; bases not matched to a gene: 9. This CDR3 is built from 17 residues. CDR1 is LGHNA, CDR2 YNFKEQ, per germline.

This chain uses TRBV29-1 with TRBJ2-5; D perhaps matches TRBD1 (6 bases). CDR1 and CDR2 (germline): SQVTM, ANQGSEA. The CDR3 loop spans 13 amino acids. V gave up 7 bases and J gave up 4 bases, with 16 bases separating them. Here the CDR3 DNA reads TGCAGCGCCGGTCAGGGGTTGGGAGAGACCCAGTACTTC. Translation: CSAGQGLGETQYF.

This rearrangement joins TRBV13 to TRBJ1-6, with 7 bases lining up with TRBD1. With V trimmed by 2 bases and J by 7 bases, 11 bases remained unmatched. The CDR3 consists of 17 residues. Germline lookup yields CDR1 PRHDT and CDR2 FYEKMQ (reference sequence). The CDR3 coding sequence is TGTGCCAGCAGCTTAACCCCAAGACAGGGAATGAATTCACCCCTCCACTTT. Its translation is CASSLTPRQGMNSPLHF.

J is TRBJ2-7 and V is TRBV20-1; no definite D call. Trimming took off 6 bases at V and 2 bases at J, with 8 bases between the two ends. CDR1 is DFQATT and CDR2 is SNEGSKA in the germline V gene (reference sequence). There are 11 residues in the CDR3. DNA of the CDR3: TGCAGTGCCAAATTCACCTACGAGCAGTACTTC. Residues: CSAKFTYEQYF.

This clone came up a few times. The rearrangement joins TRBV27 to TRBJ2-3; 10 bases are shared with TRBD2. The CDR3 has 14 amino acids. V shed 4 bases, J shed 7 bases, and the junction held 5 bases outside the gene matches. The germline CDR1 and CDR2 sequences are MNHEY and SMNVEV (reference sequence). The CDR3: CASSSSGGAHTQYF. CDR3 nucleotide sequence: TGTGCCAGCAGTTCTAGCGGGGGCGCACATACGCAGTATTTT.

The chain uses TRBV5-4 and TRBJ2-3; D may match TRBD1 or TRBD2 (5 bases each). This CDR3 is 14 amino acids long. V lost 5 bases and J lost 1, with 11 bases in between. The germline gives CDR1 SGHNT, CDR2 YYREEE (reference sequence). As DNA, the CDR3 is TGTGCCAGCAGTACTATGGGGGGCACAGATACGCAGTATTTT. The encoded protein is CASSTMGGTDTQYF.

The CDR3 DNA reads as TGTGCCAGCAGCGTAGAAGGAGCTCCGAACACCGGGGAGCTGTTTTTT. Residues: CASSVEGAPNTGELFF. The chain employs TRBV9 and TRBJ2-2, with unresolved D. The CDR3 sequence is 16 residues long. Trimming took off 0 bases at V and 0 bases at J, with 9 bases between the two ends. Germline-derived CDR1 and CDR2 are SGDLS and YYNGEE.

A few counts support this clone. J is TRBJ2-7 and V is TRBV28, with 8 bases that match TRBD1. J gave up 2 bases and V 2 bases, and 2 bases lay outside the gene matches. Germline V gene lookup returns CDR1 MDHEN and CDR2 SYDVKM. The CDR3 extends over 14 amino acids. The CDR3 DNA sequence: TGTGCCAGCAGTTTACAGGGGGCGGCCTACGAGCAGTACTTC. Translation: CASSLQGAAYEQYF.

The CDR3 DNA reads TGTGCCAGCAGTACCGCCGGGGGGGGTTTATCGGGAGAGCAGTACTTC. It yields the protein CASSTAGGGLSGEQYF. This chain connects TRBV27 to TRBJ2-7; 8 bases are a match to TRBD2. The CDR3 runs 16 residues. The germline V gene encodes CDR1 MNHEY and CDR2 SMNVEV (reference sequence). Trimming removed 5 bases from V and 7 bases from J; junction bases left unmatched: 16.

This clone was picked up one time. The genes are TRBV6-4 and TRBJ2-1; maybe TRBD2 (5 bases). Trimming took off 0 bases at V and 14 bases at J, with 14 bases between the two ends. This CDR3 is 13 amino acids long. CDR1 MRHNA and CDR2 SNTAGT come from the germline V gene. Here the CDR3 DNA reads TGTGCCAGCAGTGACTCGCTGTCTAGCTTAAAGTTCTTC. It translates to CASSDSLSSLKFF.

The CDR3 DNA follows: TGTGCCAGCAGCCTGGACAGGGACCACGAGCAGTACTTC. Its protein is CASSLDRDHEQYF. This chain joins TRBV7-2 and TRBJ2-7; 8 bases match TRBD1. CDR1 and CDR2 (germline): SGHTA, FQGNSA. After removal of 5 bases from V and 5 bases from J, the junction contained 5 bases not matched to a gene. The CDR3 runs to 13 residues.

The J gene is TRBJ2-1, the V gene TRBV4-2, with unresolved D. In germline, CDR1 is LGHNA, CDR2 YNFKEQ. The CDR3 contains 17 residues. The germline V and J ends were trimmed by 1 base and 5 bases, with 18 bases remaining between them. The CDR3 sequence: CASSQVPGDSDNNEQFF. CDR3 sequence (DNA): TGTGCCAGCAGCCAAGTTCCCGGAGATAGTGACAACAATGAGCAGTTCTTC.

This chain uses TRBV5-1 with TRBJ1-5; D is unresolved. V gave up 0 bases and J gave up 6 bases, with 10 bases separating them. Germline V CDR1 and CDR2: SGHRS, YFSETQ. The CDR3 length is 14 residues. CDR3 region: CASSLEAAGQPQHF. The CDR3, as DNA: TGCGCCAGCAGCTTGGAGGCCGCCGGTCAGCCCCAGCATTTT.

Comments on this clone: Different DNA sequences within this sample yield the same CDR3. This chain links TRBV11-3 with TRBJ2-3; 12 bases match TRBD2. CDR3 size: 16 residues. Germline trimming cut 1 base from V and 2 bases from J; bases unmatched to any gene: 1. Germline V gene sequence: CDR1 SGHNT, CDR2 YENEEA. The CDR3, as DNA: TGTGCCAGCAGCTTAGGGACTAGCGGGAACACAGATACGCAGTATTTT. It codes for CASSLGTSGNTDTQYF. The variable domain in full, completed from reference TRBV11-3 and TRBJ2-3, reads EAGVVQSPRYKIIEKKQPVAFWCNPISGHNTLYWYLQNLGQGPELLIRYENEEAVDDSQLPKDRFSAERLKGVDSTLKIQPAELGDSAVYLCASSLGTSGNTDTQYFGPGTRLTVL.

This sequence joins TRBV30 and TRBJ2-1; D is unclear. The V end lost 1 base, the J end lost 0 bases, and 4 bases lay between the germline ends. Looked up from germline, CDR1 is GTSNPN and CDR2 is SVGIG (reference sequence). This CDR3 comprises 13 residues. For the CDR3, the DNA is TGTGCCTGGAGTGCGGCCTCCTACAATGAGCAGTTCTTC. Its protein product is CAWSAASYNEQFF.

The rearrangement uses TRBV28 and TRBJ2-2; D unclear. CDR3 length: 14 residues. Trimming cost V 2 bases and J 1 base, with 5 bases left between them. Germline V CDR1 and CDR2: MDHEN, SYDVKM. In nucleotides, the CDR3 is TGTGCCAGCAGTTTAGTACAGAACACCGGGGAGCTGTTTTTT. The encoded protein is CASSLVQNTGELFF. Drawing the rest from reference TRBV28 and TRBJ2-2, the complete variable domain is DVKVTQSSRYLVKRTGEKVFLECVQDMDHENMFWYRQDPGLGLRLIYFSYDVKMKEKGDIPEGYSVSREKKERFSLILESASTNQTSMYLCASSLVQNTGELFFGEGSRLTVL.

This clone was picked up one time. The chain links TRBV29-1 to TRBJ2-2; D is perhaps TRBD1 (7 bases). Germline lookup yields CDR1 SQVTM and CDR2 ANQGSEA. V was trimmed by 7 bases and J by 3 bases, leaving 12 bases between them. The CDR3 has 13 amino acids. Written as DNA, the CDR3 is TGCAGCGCGGGGGACAGTTACACCGGGGAGCTGTTTTTT. Protein sequence: CSAGDSYTGELFF.

This chain connects TRBV30 to TRBJ2-3; 7 bases map to TRBD1. Germline V gene sequence: CDR1 GTSNPN, CDR2 SVGIG (reference sequence). J lost 8 bases, V lost 1 base, and 0 bases had no gene match. The CDR3 runs to 11 residues. The DNA of the CDR3 is TGTGCCTGGAGTGCAGGGGGTACGCAGTATTTT. It translates to CAWSAGGTQYF.

V gene TRBV19 combines with J gene TRBJ2-6; D is perhaps TRBD1 or TRBD2 (5 bases each). From germline, CDR1 is LNHDA and CDR2 SQIVND (reference sequence). V was pared by 7 bases and J by 0 bases, with 16 bases between. The CDR3 consists of 17 residues. The CDR3 loop reads CASIPGRQSSGANVLTF. The CDR3 DNA reads TGTGCCAGTATTCCGGGACGGCAATCCTCTGGGGCCAACGTCCTGACTTTC.

This CDR3 reads CASGLAPTSGRHTNTQYF. The CDR3 DNA reads TGTGCTAGTGGTTTGGCCCCGACTAGCGGGAGACACACGAATACGCAGTATTTT. The genes are TRBV12-5 and TRBJ2-3, with 12 bases lining up with TRBD2. CDR1 and CDR2 (germline): LGHNT, FRNRAP. V shed 1 base and J 7 bases; nucleotides not matched to a gene: 12. This CDR3 contains 18 residues.

The chain joins TRBV28 to TRBJ1-4; D remains unclear. Trimming pared 7 bases from V and 8 bases from J, leaving 20 bases between. Germline CDR1 MDHEN, CDR2 SYDVKM. The CDR3 extends over 15 amino acids. In DNA form, the CDR3 reads TGTGCCAGCACCCCCAGTCGTCACATTAGGGAAAAACTGTTTTTT. Amino acid sequence: CASTPSRHIREKLFF.

V usage is TRBV25-1 and J usage is TRBJ2-7; a possible D gene is TRBD1 (6 bases). CDR3 length: 12 residues. CDR1 is MGHDK and CDR2 is SYGVNS in the germline V gene. The germline V and J ends were trimmed by 2 bases and 5 bases, with 7 bases remaining between them. CDR3 sequence: CASSETGNEQYF. CDR3 in DNA: TGTGCCAGCAGTGAAACAGGGAACGAGCAGTACTTC.

About this clone itself: Different DNA sequences within this sample yield the same CDR3. The chain uses TRBV11-2 and TRBJ2-7, with a tentative D call TRBD2 (6 bases). The CDR3 has 14 residues. Germline CDR1 reads SGHAT; CDR2 reads FQNNGV. With 3 bases removed from V and 0 bases from J, the gap between germline ends came to 9 bases. The CDR3 region has the DNA TGTGCCAGCAGCTTTAGCGGAAACTCCTACGAGCAGTACTTC. As protein: CASSFSGNSYEQYF.

The chain employs TRBV6-1 and TRBJ2-2; D might be TRBD2 (6 bases). This CDR3 region has 17 residues. CDR1 is MNHNS and CDR2 is SASEGT in the germline V gene. The ends were cut back, 4 bases at V and 6 bases at J, with 21 bases in the middle. The CDR3 reads CASSATDSGSIAGELFF. In DNA, the CDR3 is TGTGCCAGCAGTGCCACCGATTCCGGGAGTATAGCCGGGGAGCTGTTTTTT.

The rearrangement links TRBV7-2 to TRBJ2-5; D may be TRBD2 (6 bases). Germline CDR1 and CDR2: SGHTA and FQGNSA. The CDR3 extends over 15 amino acids. The V and J ends lost 5 bases and 5 bases respectively, with 18 bases between them. The CDR3 DNA follows: TGTGCCAGCAGCCCCCGTCGGAGGGGCGGGGAGACCCAGTACTTC. Protein: CASSPRRRGGETQYF.

This clone was seen only a few times. The rearrangement joins TRBV13 to TRBJ1-3; D gene uncertain. Germline V gene lookup returns CDR1 PRHDT and CDR2 FYEKMQ (reference sequence). Trimming removed 3 bases at V and 0 bases at J, with 6 bases between. CDR3 length: 14 residues. CDR3 amino acids: CASSLVLSGNTIYF. The CDR3 nucleotides are TGTGCCAGCAGCTTGGTCCTCTCTGGAAACACCATATATTTT.

V gene TRBV11-1 combines with J gene TRBJ1-1, with a possible D match to TRBD1 (5 bases). The germline V gene encodes CDR1 SGHAT and CDR2 FQDESV (reference sequence). The CDR3 is made up of 14 amino acids. Trimming pared 1 base from V and 5 bases from J, leaving 11 bases between. CDR3 bases: TGTGCCAGCAGCTTAGACTTGTGGGGGACTGAAGCTTTCTTT. Translating it yields CASSLDLWGTEAFF.

This chain connects TRBV30 to TRBJ1-5; D is unresolved. The V gene's germline CDR1 is GTSNPN and CDR2 SVGIG (reference sequence). The CDR3 is made up of 14 amino acids. V lost 4 bases, J lost 1 base, and 11 bases lay in between. CDR3 coding DNA: TGTGCCTGGAACCGGGGTGACAGCAATCAGCCCCAGCATTTT. Translated, it gives CAWNRGDSNQPQHF.